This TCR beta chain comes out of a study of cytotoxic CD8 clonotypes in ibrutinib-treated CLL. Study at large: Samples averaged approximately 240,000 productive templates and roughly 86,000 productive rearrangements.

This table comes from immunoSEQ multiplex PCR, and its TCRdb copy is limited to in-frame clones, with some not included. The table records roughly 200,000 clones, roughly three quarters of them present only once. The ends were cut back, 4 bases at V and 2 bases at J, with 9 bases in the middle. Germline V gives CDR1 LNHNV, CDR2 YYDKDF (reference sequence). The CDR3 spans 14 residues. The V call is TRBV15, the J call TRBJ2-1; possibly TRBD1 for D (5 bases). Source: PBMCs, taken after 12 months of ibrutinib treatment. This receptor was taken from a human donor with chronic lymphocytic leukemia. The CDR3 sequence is CATSIEDTYNEQFF. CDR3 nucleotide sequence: TGTGCCACCAGCATCGAGGACACCTACAATGAGCAGTTCTTC. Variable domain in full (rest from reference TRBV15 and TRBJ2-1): DAMVIQNPRYQVTQFGKPVTLSCSQTLNHNVMYWYQQKSSQAPKLLFHYYDKDFNNEADTPDNFQSRRPNTSFCFLDIRSPGLGDTAMYLCATSIEDTYNEQFFGPGTRLTVL.